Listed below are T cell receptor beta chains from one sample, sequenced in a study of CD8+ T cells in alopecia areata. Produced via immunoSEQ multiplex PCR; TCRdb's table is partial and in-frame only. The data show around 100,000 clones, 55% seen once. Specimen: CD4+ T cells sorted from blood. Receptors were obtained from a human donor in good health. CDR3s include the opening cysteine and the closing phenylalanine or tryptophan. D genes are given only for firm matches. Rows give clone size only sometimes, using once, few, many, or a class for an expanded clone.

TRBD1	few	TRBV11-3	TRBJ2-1	TGTGCCAGCAGCTTAATGGGACAGGAGAGCTCCTACAATGAGCAGTTCTTC	CASSLMGQESSYNEQFF
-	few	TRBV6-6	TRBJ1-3	TGTGCCAGCAGCCCTACTATTGGAAACACCATATATTTT	CASSPTIGNTIYF
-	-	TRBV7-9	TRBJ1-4	TGTGCCAGCAGCCCCCGCGGGGGCGAGTCTAATGAAAAACTGTTTTTT	CASSPRGGESNEKLFF
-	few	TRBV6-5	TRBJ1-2	TGTGCCAGCACCGATGGAGACGGGAGCAATTATGGCTACACCTTC	CASTDGDGSNYGYTF
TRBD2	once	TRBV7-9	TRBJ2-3	TGTGCCAGCAGCACGGGACTAGCGGGGTGGGCAGATACGCAGTATTTT	CASSTGLAGWADTQYF
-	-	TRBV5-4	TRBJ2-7	TGTGCCAGCAGCCTGGACCAGGAGGGCGGGGACGAGCAGTACTTC	CASSLDQEGGDEQYF
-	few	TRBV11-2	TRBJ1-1	TGTGCCAGCAGCAGCGCCCCGCACAGGGTGAACACTGAAGCTTTCTTT	CASSSAPHRVNTEAFF
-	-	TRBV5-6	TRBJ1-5	TGTGCCAGCAGCGTTCAGGGTACCCTCAGCAATCAGCCCCAGCATTTT	CASSVQGTLSNQPQHF
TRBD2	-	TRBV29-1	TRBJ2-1	TGCAGCGTTGGGGCAAAACTACCATCTAGCGGGGCGAGCTCCTACAATGAGCAGTTCTTC	CSVGAKLPSSGASSYNEQFF
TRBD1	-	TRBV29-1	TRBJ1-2	TGCAGCACCAAACAGGGGGGAGACTATGGCTACACCTTC	CSTKQGGDYGYTF
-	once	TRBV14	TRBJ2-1	TGTGCCAGCAGCATGGTGCGGGGTAGTGCTGAGCAGTTCTTC	CASSMVRGSAEQFF
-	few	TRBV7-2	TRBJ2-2	TGTGCCAGCAGCTTAGGTCGACAGAACACCGGGGAGCTGTTTTTT	CASSLGRQNTGELFF
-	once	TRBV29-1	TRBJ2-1	TGCAGCGTTGGAACGGGGCAAAGGGGGTTCTTC	CSVGTGQRGFF